These 9 T cell receptor beta chains came from one sample sequenced in a study of multiple sclerosis patients with progressive multifocal leukoencephalopathy. TCRdb's copy holds only in-frame clones and misses some; the assay was immunoSEQ multiplex PCR. The sample yields fewer than 35,000 clones, around 92% seen once. Described time point: before natalizumab initiation. Sequences were obtained from PBMCs. The receptors were gathered from a man younger than 45 with multiple sclerosis.

This sequence joins TRBV14 and TRBJ2-5; 7 bases map to TRBD2. CDR1 SGHDN and CDR2 FVKESK come from the germline V gene. Trimming at V came to 3 bases and at J to 5 bases, leaving 9 bases not matched to a gene. The CDR3 consists of 15 residues. CDR3 DNA: TGTGCCAGCAGCCATACCCCCCGGGGGGAGGAGACCCAGTACTTC. The encoded protein is CASSHTPRGEETQYF.

This chain links TRBV30 with TRBJ1-1; D is perhaps TRBD1 (5 bases). Germline V lookup: CDR1 GTSNPN, CDR2 SVGIG (reference sequence). The CDR3 runs 14 residues. The V and J ends lost 4 bases and 3 bases respectively, with 15 bases between them. CDR3: CAWKVSPGDTEAFF. The CDR3 nucleotides read TGTGCCTGGAAGGTCAGCCCGGGGGACACTGAAGCTTTCTTT.

The chain couples TRBV4-3 to TRBJ1-2, with 12 bases aligning to TRBD1. This CDR3 comprises 16 residues. CDR1 and CDR2 (germline): LGHNA, YSLEER. V gave up 0 bases and J gave up 6 bases; unmatched junction bases: 5. DNA of the CDR3: TGCGCCAGCAGCCAAGATCCCGGGACAGGGGGCCATGGCTACACCTTC. This translates into CASSQDPGTGGHGYTF.

The chain couples TRBV6-5 to TRBJ1-1; 7 bases are shared with TRBD1. J lost 11 bases, V lost 10 bases, and 10 bases had no gene match. CDR3 length: 11 residues. CDR1 is MNHEY, CDR2 SVGAGI, per germline. CDR3 in DNA: TGTGCCACCGGGGACAGCCTGGCGGCTTTCTTT. Its translation: CATGDSLAAFF.

The chain employs TRBV5-5 and TRBJ2-7; 8 bases are shared with TRBD1. The CDR3 extends over 15 amino acids. Per germline, CDR1 SGHKS and CDR2 YYEKEE (reference sequence). V was pared by 5 bases and J by 7 bases, with 14 bases of the junction left unmatched. CDR3 nucleotides: TGTGCCAGCAGACCTGGACAGGGCCTCCCGGGGGAGCAGTACGTC. Translated, it gives CASRPGQGLPGEQYV.

The J gene is TRBJ2-7, the V gene TRBV7-6; tentatively, D is TRBD2 (6 bases). The CDR3 totals 15 residues. Germline CDR1 SGHVS, CDR2 FNYEAQ. V was pared by 5 bases and J by 7 bases, with 21 bases between. CDR3 in DNA: TGTGCCAGCAGCCCTATAGCGGAGCCGGTCGGGGAGCAGTACTTC. Translated, it gives CASSPIAEPVGEQYF.

The chain carries TRBV9 and TRBJ1-4; D possibly corresponds to TRBD1 (5 bases). This CDR3 is 17 amino acids long. Germline loops: CDR1 SGDLS, CDR2 YYNGEE. The ends were cut back, 3 bases at V and 0 bases at J, with 15 bases in the middle. The DNA for the CDR3 is TGTGCCAGCAGCGCCAAAGGCGGGGGTTCAACTAATGAAAAACTGTTTTTT. This encodes CASSAKGGGSTNEKLFF. Combining the CDR3 with reference TRBV9 and TRBJ1-4 gives the whole variable domain DSGVTQTPKHLITATGQRVTLRCSPRSGDLSVYWYQQSLDQGLQFLIQYYNGEERAKGNILERFSAQQFPDLHSELNLSSLELGDSALYFCASSAKGGGSTNEKLFFGSGTQLSVL.

J is TRBJ2-7 and V is TRBV4-3, with a possible D match to TRBD2 (5 bases). V was cut by 0 bases and J by 6 bases, with 18 bases left in between. The CDR3 runs to 16 residues. Germline CDR1 LGHNA, CDR2 YSLEER. The CDR3 loop is CASSQEIAFPGGEQYF. CDR3 DNA sequence: TGCGCCAGCAGCCAAGAGATAGCGTTTCCGGGCGGCGAGCAGTACTTC.

The chain joins TRBV19 to TRBJ2-3, with D hard to call. With 3 bases removed from V and 10 bases from J, the gap between germline ends came to 14 bases. The CDR3 extends over 13 amino acids. In germline, CDR1 is LNHDA, CDR2 SQIVND (reference sequence). The DNA of the CDR3 is TGTGCCAGTAGTATGCTGCAGGCCAAGTCGCAGTATTTT. Its protein is CASSMLQAKSQYF. Variable domain in full (rest from reference TRBV19 and TRBJ2-3): DGGITQSPKYLFRKEGQNVTLSCEQNLNHDAMYWYRQDPGQGLRLIYYSQIVNDFQKGDIAEGYSVSREKKESFPLTVTSAQKNPTAFYLCASSMLQAKSQYFGPGTRLTVL.